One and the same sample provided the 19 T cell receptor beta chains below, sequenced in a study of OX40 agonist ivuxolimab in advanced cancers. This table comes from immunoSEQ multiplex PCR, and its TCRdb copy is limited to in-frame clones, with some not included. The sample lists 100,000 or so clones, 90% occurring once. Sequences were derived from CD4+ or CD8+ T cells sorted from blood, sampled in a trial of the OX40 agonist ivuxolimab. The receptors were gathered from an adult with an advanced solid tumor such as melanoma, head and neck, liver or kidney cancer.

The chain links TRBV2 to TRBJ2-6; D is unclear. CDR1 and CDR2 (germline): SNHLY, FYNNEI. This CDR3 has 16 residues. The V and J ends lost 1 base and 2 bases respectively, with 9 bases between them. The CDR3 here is CASSEGRVPGANVLTF. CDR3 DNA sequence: TGTGCCAGCAGTGAAGGGCGCGTCCCTGGGGCCAACGTCCTGACTTTC. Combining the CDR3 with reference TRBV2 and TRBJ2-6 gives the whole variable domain EPEVTQTPSHQVTQMGQEVILRCVPISNHLYFYWYRQILGQKVEFLVSFYNNEISEKSEIFDDQFSVERPDGSNFTLKIRSTKLEDSAMYFCASSEGRVPGANVLTFGAGSRLTVL.

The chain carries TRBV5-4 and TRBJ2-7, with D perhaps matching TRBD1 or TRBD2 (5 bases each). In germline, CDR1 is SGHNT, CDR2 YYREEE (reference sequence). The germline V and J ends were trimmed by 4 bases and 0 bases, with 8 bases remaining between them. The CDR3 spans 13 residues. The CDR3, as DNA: TGTGCCAGCAGCATGGGGACCTCCTACGAGCAGTACTTC. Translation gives CASSMGTSYEQYF.

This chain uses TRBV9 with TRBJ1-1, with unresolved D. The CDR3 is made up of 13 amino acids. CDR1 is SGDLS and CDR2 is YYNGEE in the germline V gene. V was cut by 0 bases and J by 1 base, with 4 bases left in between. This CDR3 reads CASSVVTNTEAFF. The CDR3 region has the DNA TGTGCCAGCAGCGTAGTGACGAACACTGAAGCTTTCTTT.

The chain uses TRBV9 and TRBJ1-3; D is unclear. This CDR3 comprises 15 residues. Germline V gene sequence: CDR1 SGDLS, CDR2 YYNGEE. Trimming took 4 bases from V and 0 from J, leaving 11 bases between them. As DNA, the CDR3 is TGTGCCAGCAGCCGCCTGGAGGGCTCTGGAAACACCATATATTTT. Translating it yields CASSRLEGSGNTIYF.

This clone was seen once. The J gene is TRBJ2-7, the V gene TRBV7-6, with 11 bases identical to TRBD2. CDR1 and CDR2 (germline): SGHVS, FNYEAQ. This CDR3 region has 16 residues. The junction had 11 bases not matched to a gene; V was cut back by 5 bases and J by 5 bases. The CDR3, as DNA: TGTGCCAGCAGCCCAGGACCCACTAGCGGGAGAAACGAGCAGTACTTC. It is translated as CASSPGPTSGRNEQYF.

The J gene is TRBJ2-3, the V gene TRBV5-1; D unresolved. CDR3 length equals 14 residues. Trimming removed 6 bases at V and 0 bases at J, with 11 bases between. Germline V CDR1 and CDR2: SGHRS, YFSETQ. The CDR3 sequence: CASKATASTDTQYF. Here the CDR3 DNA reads TGCGCCAGCAAAGCGACTGCTAGCACAGATACGCAGTATTTT.

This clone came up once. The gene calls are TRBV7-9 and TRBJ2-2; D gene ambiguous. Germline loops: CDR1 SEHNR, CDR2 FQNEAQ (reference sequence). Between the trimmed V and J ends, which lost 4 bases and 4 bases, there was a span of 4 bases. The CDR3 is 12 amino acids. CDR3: CASSSVTGELFF. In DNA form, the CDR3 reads TGTGCCAGCAGCTCAGTCACCGGGGAGCTGTTTTTT. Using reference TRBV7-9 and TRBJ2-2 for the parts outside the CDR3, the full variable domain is DTGVSQNPRHKITKRGQNVTFRCDPISEHNRLYWYRQTLGQGPEFLTYFQNEAQLEKSRLLSDRFSAERPKGSFSTLEIQRTEQGDSAMYLCASSSVTGELFFGEGSRLTVL.

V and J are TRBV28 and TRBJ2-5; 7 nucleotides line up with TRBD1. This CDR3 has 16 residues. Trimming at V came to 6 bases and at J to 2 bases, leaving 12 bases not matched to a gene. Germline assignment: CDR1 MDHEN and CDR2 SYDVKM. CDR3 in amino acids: CASRSPGQRNQETQYF. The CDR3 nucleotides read TGTGCCAGCAGAAGTCCGGGACAGCGAAATCAAGAGACCCAGTACTTC.

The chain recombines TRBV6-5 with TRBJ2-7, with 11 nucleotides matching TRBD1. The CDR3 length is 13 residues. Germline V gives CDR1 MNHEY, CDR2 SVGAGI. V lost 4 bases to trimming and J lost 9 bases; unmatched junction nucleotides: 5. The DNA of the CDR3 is TGTGCCAGCAGTTCCGGGACAGGGGGAGGGCAGTACTTC. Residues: CASSSGTGGGQYF.

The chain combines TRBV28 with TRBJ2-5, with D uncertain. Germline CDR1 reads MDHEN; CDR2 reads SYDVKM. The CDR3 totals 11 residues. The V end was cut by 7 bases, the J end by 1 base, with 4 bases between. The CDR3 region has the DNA TGTGCCAGCACCCTCCAAGAGACCCAGTACTTC. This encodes CASTLQETQYF.

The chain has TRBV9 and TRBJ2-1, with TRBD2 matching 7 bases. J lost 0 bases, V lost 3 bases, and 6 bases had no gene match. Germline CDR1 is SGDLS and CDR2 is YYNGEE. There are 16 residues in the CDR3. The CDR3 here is CASSALAMSSYNEQFF. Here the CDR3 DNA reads TGTGCCAGCAGCGCACTAGCGATGAGCTCCTACAATGAGCAGTTCTTC. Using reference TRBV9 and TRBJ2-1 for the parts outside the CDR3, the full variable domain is DSGVTQTPKHLITATGQRVTLRCSPRSGDLSVYWYQQSLDQGLQFLIQYYNGEERAKGNILERFSAQQFPDLHSELNLSSLELGDSALYFCASSALAMSSYNEQFFGPGTRLTVL.

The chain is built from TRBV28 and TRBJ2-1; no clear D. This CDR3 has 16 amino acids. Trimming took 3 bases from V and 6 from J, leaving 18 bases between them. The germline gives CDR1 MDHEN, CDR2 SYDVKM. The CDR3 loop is CASSFVYFRPSNEQFF. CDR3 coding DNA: TGTGCCAGCAGTTTCGTTTATTTCCGTCCATCCAATGAGCAGTTCTTC.

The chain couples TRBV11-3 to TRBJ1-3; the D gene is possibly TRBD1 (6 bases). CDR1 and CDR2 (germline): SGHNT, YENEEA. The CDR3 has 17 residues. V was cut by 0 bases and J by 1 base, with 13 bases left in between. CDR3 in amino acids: CASSLDSGTPSGNTIYF. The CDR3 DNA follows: TGTGCCAGCAGCTTAGATTCGGGGACACCGTCTGGAAACACCATATATTTT.

CDR3 sequence reads: CATSRDRGAGAGATNEKLFF. The CDR3 DNA reads as TGTGCCACCAGCAGAGATCGTGGGGCAGGGGCCGGTGCAACTAATGAAAAACTGTTTTTT. The V gene is TRBV15, the J gene TRBJ1-4; TRBD1 is a possible D gene (6 bases). The CDR3 loop spans 20 amino acids. Germline V gives CDR1 LNHNV, CDR2 YYDKDF (reference sequence). V was shortened by 0 bases and J by 0 bases, with 20 bases between the two germline ends. Using reference TRBV15 and TRBJ1-4 for the parts outside the CDR3, the full variable domain is DAMVIQNPRYQVTQFGKPVTLSCSQTLNHNVMYWYQQKSSQAPKLLFHYYDKDFNNEADTPDNFQSRRPNTSFCFLDIRSPGLGDTAMYLCATSRDRGAGAGATNEKLFFGSGTQLSVL.

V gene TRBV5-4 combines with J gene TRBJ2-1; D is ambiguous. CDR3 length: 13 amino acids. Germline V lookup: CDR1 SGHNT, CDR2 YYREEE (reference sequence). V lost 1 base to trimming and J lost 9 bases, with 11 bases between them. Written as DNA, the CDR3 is TGTGCCAGCAGCTTGAGATGGGAAGGTGAGCAGTTCTTC. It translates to CASSLRWEGEQFF.

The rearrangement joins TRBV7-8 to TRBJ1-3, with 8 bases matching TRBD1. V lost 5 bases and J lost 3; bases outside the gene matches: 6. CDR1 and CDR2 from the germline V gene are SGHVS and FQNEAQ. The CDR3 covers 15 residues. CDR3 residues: CASSILGQGGNTIYF. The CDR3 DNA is TGTGCCAGCAGCATCCTCGGACAGGGTGGAAACACCATATATTTT. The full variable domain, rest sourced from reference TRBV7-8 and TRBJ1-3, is GAGVSQSPRYKVAKRGQDVALRCDPISGHVSLFWYQQALGQGPEFLTYFQNEAQLDKSGLPSDRFFAERPEGSVSTLKIQRTQQEDSAVYLCASSILGQGGNTIYFGEGSWLTVV.

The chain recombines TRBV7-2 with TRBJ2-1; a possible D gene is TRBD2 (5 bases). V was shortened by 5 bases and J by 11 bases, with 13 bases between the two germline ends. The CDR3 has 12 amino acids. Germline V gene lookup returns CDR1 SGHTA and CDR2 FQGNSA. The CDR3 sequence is CASSLELAKQFF. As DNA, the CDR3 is TGTGCCAGCAGCCTTGAGCTAGCTAAGCAGTTCTTC.

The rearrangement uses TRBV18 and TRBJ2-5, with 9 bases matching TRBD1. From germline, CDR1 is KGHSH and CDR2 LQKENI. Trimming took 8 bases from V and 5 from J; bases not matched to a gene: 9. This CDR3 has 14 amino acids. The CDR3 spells CASNDRGTGETQYF. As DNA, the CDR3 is TGTGCCAGCAACGACCGGGGGACAGGGGAGACCCAGTACTTC.

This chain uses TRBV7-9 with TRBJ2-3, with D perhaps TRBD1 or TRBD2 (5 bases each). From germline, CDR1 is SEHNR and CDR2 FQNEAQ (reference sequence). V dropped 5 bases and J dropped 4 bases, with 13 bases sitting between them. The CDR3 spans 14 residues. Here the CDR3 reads CASSRSRGADTQYF. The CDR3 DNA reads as TGTGCCAGCAGCCGGAGTCGGGGCGCAGATACGCAGTATTTT.